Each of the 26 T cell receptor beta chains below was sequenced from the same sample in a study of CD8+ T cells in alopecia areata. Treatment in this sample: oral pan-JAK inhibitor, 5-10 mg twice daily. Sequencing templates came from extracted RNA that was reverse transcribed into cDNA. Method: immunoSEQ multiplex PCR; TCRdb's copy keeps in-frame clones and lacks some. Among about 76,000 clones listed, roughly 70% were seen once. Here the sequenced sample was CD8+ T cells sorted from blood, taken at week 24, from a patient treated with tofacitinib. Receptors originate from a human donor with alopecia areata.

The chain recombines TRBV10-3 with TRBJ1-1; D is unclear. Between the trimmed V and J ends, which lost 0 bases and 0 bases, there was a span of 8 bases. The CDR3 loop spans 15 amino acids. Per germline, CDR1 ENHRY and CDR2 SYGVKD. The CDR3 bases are TGTGCCATCAGTGAGTCTGCCCGTTTGAACACTGAAGCTTTCTTT. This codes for CAISESARLNTEAFF.

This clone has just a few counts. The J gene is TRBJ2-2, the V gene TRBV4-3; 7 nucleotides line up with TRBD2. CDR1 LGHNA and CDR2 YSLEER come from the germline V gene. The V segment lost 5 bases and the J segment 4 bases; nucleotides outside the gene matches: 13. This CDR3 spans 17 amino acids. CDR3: CASSDGGSGAATGELFF. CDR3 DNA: TGCGCCAGCAGCGATGGGGGGAGCGGGGCAGCCACCGGGGAGCTGTTTTTT.

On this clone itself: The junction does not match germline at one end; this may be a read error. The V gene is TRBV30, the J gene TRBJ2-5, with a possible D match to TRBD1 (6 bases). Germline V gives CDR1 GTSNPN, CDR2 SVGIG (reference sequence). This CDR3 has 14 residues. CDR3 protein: CAWSGRTAQGTQYF. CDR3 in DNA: TGTGCCTGGAGCGGAAGGACAGCCCAAGGGACCCAGTACTTC.

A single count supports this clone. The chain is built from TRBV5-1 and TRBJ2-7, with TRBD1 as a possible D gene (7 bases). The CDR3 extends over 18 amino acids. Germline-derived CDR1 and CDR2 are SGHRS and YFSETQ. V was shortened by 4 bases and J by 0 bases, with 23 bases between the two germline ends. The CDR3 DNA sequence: TGCGCCAGCAGCCGGGGGACAGAGACTTTAATATTCTCCTACGAGCAGTACTTC. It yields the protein CASSRGTETLIFSYEQYF.

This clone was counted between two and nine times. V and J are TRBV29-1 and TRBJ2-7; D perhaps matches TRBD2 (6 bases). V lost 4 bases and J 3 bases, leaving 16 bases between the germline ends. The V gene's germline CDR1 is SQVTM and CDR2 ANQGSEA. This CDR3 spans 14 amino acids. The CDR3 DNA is TGCAGCGTTGCTCGCGGGGACGTATACTACGAGCAGTACTTC. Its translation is CSVARGDVYYEQYF.

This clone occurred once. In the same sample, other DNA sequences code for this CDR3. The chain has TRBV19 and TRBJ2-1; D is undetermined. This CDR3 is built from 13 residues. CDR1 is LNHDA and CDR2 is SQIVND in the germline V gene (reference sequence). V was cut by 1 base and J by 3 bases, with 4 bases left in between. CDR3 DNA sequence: TGTGCCAGTAGTATAGGGGGCTACAATGAGCAGTTCTTC. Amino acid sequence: CASSIGGYNEQFF.

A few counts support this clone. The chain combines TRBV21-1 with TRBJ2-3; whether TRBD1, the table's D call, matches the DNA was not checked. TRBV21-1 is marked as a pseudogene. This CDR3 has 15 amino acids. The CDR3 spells CASSGGTGSTDTQYF. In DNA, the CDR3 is TGTGCCAGCAGCGGAGGGACAGGTAGCACAGATACGCAGTATTTT.

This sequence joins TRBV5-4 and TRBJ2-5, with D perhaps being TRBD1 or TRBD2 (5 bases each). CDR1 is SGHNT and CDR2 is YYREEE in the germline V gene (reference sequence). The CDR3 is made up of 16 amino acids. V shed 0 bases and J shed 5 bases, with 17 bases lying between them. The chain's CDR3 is CASSLGLGAMAETQYF. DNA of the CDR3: TGTGCCAGCAGCTTGGGGCTCGGGGCCATGGCGGAGACCCAGTACTTC. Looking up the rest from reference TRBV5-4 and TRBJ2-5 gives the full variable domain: ETGVTQSPTHLIKTRGQQVTLRCSSQSGHNTVSWYQQALGQGPQFIFQYYREEENGRGNFPPRFSGLQFPNYSSELNVNALELDDSALYLCASSLGLGAMAETQYFGPGTRLLVL.

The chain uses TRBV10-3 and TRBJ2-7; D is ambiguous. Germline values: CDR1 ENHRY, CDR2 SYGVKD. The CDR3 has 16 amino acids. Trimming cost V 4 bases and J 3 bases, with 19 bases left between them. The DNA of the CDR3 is TGTGCCATCAGTGCCCTGGTCCCCCGAGGCTACTACGAGCAGTACTTC. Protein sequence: CAISALVPRGYYEQYF.

The CDR3 region is CASSVEQETNTEAFF. CDR3 nucleotides: TGTGCCAGCAGCGTAGAACAGGAGACGAACACTGAAGCTTTCTTT. The genes are TRBV9 and TRBJ1-1, with D possibly TRBD1 on 5 matching bases. The CDR3 has 15 residues. Germline lookup yields CDR1 SGDLS and CDR2 YYNGEE. V lost 0 bases, J lost 1 base, and 10 bases lay in between. The full variable domain, in which reference TRBV9 and TRBJ1-1 provide the parts outside the CDR3, is DSGVTQTPKHLITATGQRVTLRCSPRSGDLSVYWYQQSLDQGLQFLIQYYNGEERAKGNILERFSAQQFPDLHSELNLSSLELGDSALYFCASSVEQETNTEAFFGQGTRLTVV.

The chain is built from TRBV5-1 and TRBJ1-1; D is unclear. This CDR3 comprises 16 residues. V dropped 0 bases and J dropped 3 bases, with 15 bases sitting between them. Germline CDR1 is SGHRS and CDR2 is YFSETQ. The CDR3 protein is CASSLATKKGDTEAFF. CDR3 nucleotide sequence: TGCGCCAGCAGCTTGGCCACAAAAAAAGGAGACACTGAAGCTTTCTTT.

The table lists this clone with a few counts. The CDR3 nucleotides read TGTGCCAGCAGCCCCTACCTAGCGGGTTCTTACAATGAGCAGTTCTTC. Protein: CASSPYLAGSYNEQFF. The V gene is TRBV7-3, the J gene TRBJ2-1, with 8 positions matching TRBD2. The V and J ends lost 5 bases and 4 bases, in that order; junction bases with no gene match: 10. CDR1 SGHTA and CDR2 FQGTGA come from the germline V gene. This CDR3 is built from 16 residues.

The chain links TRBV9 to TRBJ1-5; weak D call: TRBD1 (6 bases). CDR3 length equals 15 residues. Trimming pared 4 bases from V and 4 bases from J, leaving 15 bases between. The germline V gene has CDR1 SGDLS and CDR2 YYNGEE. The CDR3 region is CASSPEGGANQPQHF. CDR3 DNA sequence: TGTGCCAGCAGCCCAGAGGGGGGTGCAAATCAGCCCCAGCATTTT.

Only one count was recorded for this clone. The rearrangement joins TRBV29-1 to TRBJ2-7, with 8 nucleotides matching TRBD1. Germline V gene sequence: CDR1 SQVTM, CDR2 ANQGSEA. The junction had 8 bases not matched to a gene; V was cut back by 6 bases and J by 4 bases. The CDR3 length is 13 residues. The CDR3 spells CSVRTGNGYEQYF. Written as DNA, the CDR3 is TGCAGCGTCCGGACAGGGAATGGTTACGAGCAGTACTTC.

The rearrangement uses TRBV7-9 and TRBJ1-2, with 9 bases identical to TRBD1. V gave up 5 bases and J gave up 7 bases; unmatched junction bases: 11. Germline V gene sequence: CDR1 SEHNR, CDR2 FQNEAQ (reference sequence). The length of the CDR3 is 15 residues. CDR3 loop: CASSLPGTGRSGYTF. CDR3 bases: TGTGCCAGCAGCCTACCGGGGACAGGGAGGAGTGGCTACACCTTC.

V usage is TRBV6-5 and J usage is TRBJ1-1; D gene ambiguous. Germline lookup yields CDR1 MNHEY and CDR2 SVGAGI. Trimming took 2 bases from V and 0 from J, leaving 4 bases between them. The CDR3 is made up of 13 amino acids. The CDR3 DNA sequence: TGTGCCAGCAGTTACACAGTGAACACTGAAGCTTTCTTT. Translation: CASSYTVNTEAFF.

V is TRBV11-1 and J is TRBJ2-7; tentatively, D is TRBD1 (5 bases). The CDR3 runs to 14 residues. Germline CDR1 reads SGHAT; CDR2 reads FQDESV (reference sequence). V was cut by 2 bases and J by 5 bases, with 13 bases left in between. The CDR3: CASSLSQGAHEQYF. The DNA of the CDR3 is TGTGCCAGCAGCTTAAGCCAGGGCGCCCACGAGCAGTACTTC.

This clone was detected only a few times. The CDR3 protein is CASSSRDGANTGELFF. The CDR3 bases are TGTGCCAGCAGTTCGCGGGACGGGGCGAACACCGGGGAGCTGTTTTTT. The V gene is TRBV28, the J gene TRBJ2-2, with D possibly being TRBD2 (6 bases). The CDR3 extends over 16 amino acids. Per the germline V gene, CDR1 is MDHEN and CDR2 is SYDVKM. Deletions cut 4 bases from V and 0 bases from J, with 12 bases between.

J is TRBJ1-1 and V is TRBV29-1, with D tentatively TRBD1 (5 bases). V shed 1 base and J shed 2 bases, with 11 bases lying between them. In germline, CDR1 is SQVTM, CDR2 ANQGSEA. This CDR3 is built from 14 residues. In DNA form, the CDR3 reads TGCAGCGTTGAAGTAGGTCAGGGTAACACTGAAGCTTTCTTT. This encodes CSVEVGQGNTEAFF.

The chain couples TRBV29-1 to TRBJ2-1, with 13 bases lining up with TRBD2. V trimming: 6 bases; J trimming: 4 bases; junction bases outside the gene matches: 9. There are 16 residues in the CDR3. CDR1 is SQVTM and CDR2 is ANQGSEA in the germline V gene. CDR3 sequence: CSVTGTSGDRYNEQFF. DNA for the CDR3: TGCAGCGTGACTGGGACTAGCGGGGATAGATACAATGAGCAGTTCTTC.

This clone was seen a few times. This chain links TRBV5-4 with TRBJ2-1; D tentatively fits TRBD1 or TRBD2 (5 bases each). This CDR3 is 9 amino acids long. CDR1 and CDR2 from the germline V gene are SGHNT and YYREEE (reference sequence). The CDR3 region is CAVGDEQFF. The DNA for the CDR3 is TGTGCGGTGGGGGATGAGCAGTTCTTC.

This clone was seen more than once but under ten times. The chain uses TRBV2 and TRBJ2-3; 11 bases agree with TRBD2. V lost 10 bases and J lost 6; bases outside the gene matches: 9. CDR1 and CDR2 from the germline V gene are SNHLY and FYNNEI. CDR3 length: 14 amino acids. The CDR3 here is CAITGLAGGDTQYF. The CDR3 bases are TGTGCCATTACGGGGCTAGCGGGAGGCGATACGCAGTATTTT.

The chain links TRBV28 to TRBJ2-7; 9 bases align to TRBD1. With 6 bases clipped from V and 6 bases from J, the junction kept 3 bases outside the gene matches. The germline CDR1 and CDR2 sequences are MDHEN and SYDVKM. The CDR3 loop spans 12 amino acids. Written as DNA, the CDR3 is TGTGCCAGCAGCCTGACAGGGGGCGAGCAGTACTTC. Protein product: CASSLTGGEQYF.

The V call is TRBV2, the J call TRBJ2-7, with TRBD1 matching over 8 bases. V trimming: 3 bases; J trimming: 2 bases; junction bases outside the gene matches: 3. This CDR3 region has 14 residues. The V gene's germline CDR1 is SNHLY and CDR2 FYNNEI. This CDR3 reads CASSDRTGTYEQYF. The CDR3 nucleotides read TGTGCCAGCAGTGATAGGACAGGGACCTACGAGCAGTACTTC.

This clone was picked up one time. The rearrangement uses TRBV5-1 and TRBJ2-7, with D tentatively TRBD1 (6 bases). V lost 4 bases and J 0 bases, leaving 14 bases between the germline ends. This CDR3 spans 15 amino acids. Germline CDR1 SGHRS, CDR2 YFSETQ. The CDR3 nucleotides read TGCGCCAGCAGCGCCATGCAGGGGAGCTCCTACGAGCAGTACTTC. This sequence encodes CASSAMQGSSYEQYF.

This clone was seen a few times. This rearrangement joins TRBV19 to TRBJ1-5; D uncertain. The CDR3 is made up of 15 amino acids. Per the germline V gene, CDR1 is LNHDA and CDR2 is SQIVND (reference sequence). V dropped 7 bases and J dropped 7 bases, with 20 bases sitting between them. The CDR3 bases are TGTGCCAGTACCCTATGGGGTGGTGGGGAACAGCCCCAGCATTTT. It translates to CASTLWGGGEQPQHF.